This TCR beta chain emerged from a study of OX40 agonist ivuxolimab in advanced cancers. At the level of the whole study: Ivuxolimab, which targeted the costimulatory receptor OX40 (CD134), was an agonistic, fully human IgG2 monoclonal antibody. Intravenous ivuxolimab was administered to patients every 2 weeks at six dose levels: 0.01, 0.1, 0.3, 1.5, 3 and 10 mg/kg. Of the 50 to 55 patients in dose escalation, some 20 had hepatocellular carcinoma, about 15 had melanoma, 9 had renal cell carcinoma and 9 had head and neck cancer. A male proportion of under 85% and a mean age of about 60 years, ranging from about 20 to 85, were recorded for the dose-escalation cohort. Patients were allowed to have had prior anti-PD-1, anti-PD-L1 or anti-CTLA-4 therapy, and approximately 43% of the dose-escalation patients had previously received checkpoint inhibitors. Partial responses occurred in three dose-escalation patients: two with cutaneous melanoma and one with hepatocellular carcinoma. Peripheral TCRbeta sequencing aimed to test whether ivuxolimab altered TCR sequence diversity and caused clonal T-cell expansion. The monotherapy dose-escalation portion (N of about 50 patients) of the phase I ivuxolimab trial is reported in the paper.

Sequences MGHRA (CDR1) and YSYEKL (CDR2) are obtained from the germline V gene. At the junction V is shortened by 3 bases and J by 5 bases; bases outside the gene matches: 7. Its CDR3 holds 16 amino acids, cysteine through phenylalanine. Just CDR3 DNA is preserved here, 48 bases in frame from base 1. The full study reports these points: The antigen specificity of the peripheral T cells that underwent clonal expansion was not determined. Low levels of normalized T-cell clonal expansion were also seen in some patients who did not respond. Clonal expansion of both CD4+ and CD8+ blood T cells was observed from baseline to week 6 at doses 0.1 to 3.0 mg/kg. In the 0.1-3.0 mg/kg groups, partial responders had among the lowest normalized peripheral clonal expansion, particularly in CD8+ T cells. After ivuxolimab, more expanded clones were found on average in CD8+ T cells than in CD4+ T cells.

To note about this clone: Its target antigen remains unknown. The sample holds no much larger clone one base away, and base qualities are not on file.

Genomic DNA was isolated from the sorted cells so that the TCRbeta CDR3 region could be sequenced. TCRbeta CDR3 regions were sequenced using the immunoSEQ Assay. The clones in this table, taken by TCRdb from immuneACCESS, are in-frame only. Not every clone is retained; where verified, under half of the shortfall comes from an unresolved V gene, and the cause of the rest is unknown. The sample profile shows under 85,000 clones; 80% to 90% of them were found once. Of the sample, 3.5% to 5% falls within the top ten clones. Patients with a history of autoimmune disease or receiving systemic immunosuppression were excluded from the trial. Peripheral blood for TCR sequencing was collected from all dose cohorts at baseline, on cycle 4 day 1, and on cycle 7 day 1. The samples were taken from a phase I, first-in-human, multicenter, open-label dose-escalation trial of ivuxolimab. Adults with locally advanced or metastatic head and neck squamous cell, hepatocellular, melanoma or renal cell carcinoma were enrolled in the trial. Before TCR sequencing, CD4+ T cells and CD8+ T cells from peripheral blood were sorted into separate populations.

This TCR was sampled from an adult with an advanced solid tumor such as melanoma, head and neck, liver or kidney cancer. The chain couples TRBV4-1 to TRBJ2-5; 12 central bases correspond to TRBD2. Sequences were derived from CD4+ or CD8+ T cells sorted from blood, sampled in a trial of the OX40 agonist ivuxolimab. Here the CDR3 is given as CASSQALAGGPETQYF. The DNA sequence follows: TGCGCCAGCAGCCAGGCTCTAGCGGGAGGGCCGGAGACCCAGTACTTC.